The rows below give T cell receptor beta chains drawn from one sample of a study of control samples from healthy donors and cancer patients. Profiling relied on immunoSEQ multiplex PCR, and the TCRdb table lists in-frame clones only, not all of them. The sample has about 70,000 clones, approximately 87% seen once. The sequencing input was PBMCs. These receptor sequences come from a woman aged 50 to 60 with head and neck cancer. Each CDR3 is given with its conserved first and last residue. The D gene is left open where the match is weak. The listing skips clone size in some rows; elsewhere it reads once, few, many or a size class.

V gene	CDR3 length	D gene	J gene	clone size	CDR3 DNA	CDR3 protein
TRBV27	14	.	TRBJ2-7	.	TGTGCCAGCAGTTTCGACGGTTCCTCCTACGAGCAGTACTTC	CASSFDGSSYEQYF
TRBV11-1	14	.	TRBJ1-1	.	TGTGCCAGCAGCTTAGGTTTTGGGAACACTGAAGCTTTCTTT	CASSLGFGNTEAFF
TRBV2	14	TRBD1	TRBJ2-3	.	TGTGCCAGCAATAGACAGGGGGTATGGGATACGCAGTATTTT	CASNRQGVWDTQYF
TRBV28	12	.	TRBJ1-1	.	TGTGCCAGCAGTTTAAGGGGGACTGAAGCTTTCTTT	CASSLRGTEAFF
TRBV5-1	16	TRBD1	TRBJ1-2	few	TGCGCCAGCAGCTGGTCAAGGACAGGGGCTAACTATGGCTACACCTTC	CASSWSRTGANYGYTF
TRBV2	16	.	TRBJ2-7	.	TGTGCCAGCAGTGTCGGGGGTGGGAATTCGCAGTACGAGCAGTACTTC	CASSVGGGNSQYEQYF
TRBV30	12	.	TRBJ1-1	.	TGTGCCTGGGATCCTCGGGGCACTGAAGCTTTCTTT	CAWDPRGTEAFF
TRBV9	16	.	TRBJ2-3	.	TGTGCCAGCAGCTACCCATGGAGTGAGGAGACAGATGCGCAGTATTTT	CASSYPWSEETDAQYF
TRBV14	12	.	TRBJ2-3	.	TGTGCCAGCAGCCAGGGCACAGATACGCAGTATTTT	CASSQGTDTQYF
TRBV6-4	15	.	TRBJ1-2	few	TGTGCCAGCAGTGACTCGACTGACGGGGTTTCTGGCTACACCTTC	CASSDSTDGVSGYTF
TRBV20-1	11	.	TRBJ2-1	.	TGCAGTCCGCGGGTTGCCCATGAGCAGTTCTTC	CSPRVAHEQFF
TRBV2	12	TRBD1	TRBJ1-4	once	TGTGCCGTTCAGGGGGGGGGTGAAAAACTGTTTTTT	CAVQGGGEKLFF
TRBV5-1	20	TRBD2	TRBJ2-3	.	TGCGCCAGCAGCTTGGGTAGCGGGGGGCGCCAAAGACCTAGCACAGATACGCAGTATTTT	CASSLGSGGRQRPSTDTQYF
TRBV27	14	.	TRBJ2-7	.	TGTGCCAGCAGTCCCCGGGCGGCCTCCTACGAGCAGTACTTC	CASSPRAASYEQYF
TRBV2	13	.	TRBJ1-6	few	TGTGCCAGCAGTGAAGGCAGCTATTCACCCCTCCACTTT	CASSEGSYSPLHF